This T cell receptor beta chain derives from a study of shared clonotypes between healthy human individuals. Study-level information: There were three CD4 naive, three CD4 memory, two CD8 naive and one CD8 memory plates per donor.

Germline V lookup: CDR1 SGHAT, CDR2 FQNNGV. The CDR3 loop spans 13 amino acids. Trimming removed 1 base at V and 6 bases at J, with 6 bases between. CD8 memory was a combination of CD45RO+ cells and CCR7-negative CD45RA+ TemRA cells. Some clones are missing from TCRdb's copy, which holds only in-frame ones; the method was immunoSEQ multiplex PCR. Seen here are around 690,000 clones, 90% observed once, and the top ten hold around a third. The chain recombines TRBV11-2 with TRBJ2-2; D is unresolved. What was sequenced was memory CD8+ T cells from PBMCs. Specified subset: CD45RO+ cells pooled with CCR7-negative TemRA cells. The clonotype comes from a man in his late teens or twenties in good health. Some clones in this sample may be carry-over from other donors' samples. CDR3 nucleotide sequence: TGTGCCAGCAGCTTAGGGGGATCCGGGGAGCTGTTTTTT. Translated: CASSLGGSGELFF.